There are many counts of the clone carrying this T cell receptor (beta chain). The data belong to a study of identical twins. Trimming removed 4 bases from V and 3 bases from J, with 16 bases in between. Germline CDR1 MNHEY, CDR2 SVGEGT. CDR3 size: 15 residues. TCRdb used MiXCR to reprocess the 5' RACE reads, holding one entry per CDR3 protein. The sample yields hundreds of thousands of distinct CDR3 sequences, over 8.5% seen once. These sequences were also reported in another study, on yellow fever vaccine responses in identical twins.

Material for sequencing was PBMCs. The V call is TRBV6-2 or TRBV6-3, the J call TRBJ2-7, with D tentatively TRBD1 (7 bases). The sequence derives from a woman aged 18-30 years in good health. The CDR3 reads CASSFFGGGFYEQYF. CDR3 sequence (DNA): TGTGCCAGCAGTTTCTTCGGAGGGGGCTTCTACGAGCAGTACTTC.